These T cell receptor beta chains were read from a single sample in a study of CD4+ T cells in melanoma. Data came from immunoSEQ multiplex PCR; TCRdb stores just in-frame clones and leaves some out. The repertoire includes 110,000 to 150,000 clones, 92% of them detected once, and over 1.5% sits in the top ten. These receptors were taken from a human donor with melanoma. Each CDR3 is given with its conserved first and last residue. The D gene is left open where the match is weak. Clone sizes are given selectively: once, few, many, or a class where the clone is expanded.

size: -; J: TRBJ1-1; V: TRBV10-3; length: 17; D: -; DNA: TGTGCCATCAGTGAGGCAGAGGGGACTCCCCCGGACACTGAAGCTTTCTTT; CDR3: CAISEAEGTPPDTEAFF
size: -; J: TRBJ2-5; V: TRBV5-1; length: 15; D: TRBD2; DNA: TGCGCCAGCAGCGATCCTAGCGGGGATAAAGAGACCCAGTACTTC; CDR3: CASSDPSGDKETQYF
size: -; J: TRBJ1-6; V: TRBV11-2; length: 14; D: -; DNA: TGTGCCAGCAGCTTAGCGCCAGACAATTCACCCCTCCACTTT; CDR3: CASSLAPDNSPLHF
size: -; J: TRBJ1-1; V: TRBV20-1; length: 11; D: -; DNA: TGCAGTGCCCTAGGACCCCCTGAAGCTTTCTTT; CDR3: CSALGPPEAFF
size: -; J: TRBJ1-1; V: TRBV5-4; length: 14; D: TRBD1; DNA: TGTGCCAGCATGCGGACAGGGCTGAACACTGAAGCTTTCTTT; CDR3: CASMRTGLNTEAFF
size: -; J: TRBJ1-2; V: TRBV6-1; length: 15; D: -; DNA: TGTGCCAGCAGTGATTTCTCCGGGACAAGCTATGGCTACACCTTC; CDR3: CASSDFSGTSYGYTF
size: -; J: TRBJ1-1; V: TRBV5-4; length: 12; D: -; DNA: TGTGCCAGCAGCACAGAGAACACTGAAGCTTTCTTT; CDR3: CASSTENTEAFF
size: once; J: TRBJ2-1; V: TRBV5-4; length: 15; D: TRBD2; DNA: TGTGCCAGCAGCTTTAGCGGGGGCCCTAACAATGAGCAGTTCTTC; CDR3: CASSFSGGPNNEQFF
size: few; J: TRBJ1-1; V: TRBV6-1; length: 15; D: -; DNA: TGTGCCAGCAGTGAACTCCCAAGTGTGGGGACTGAAGCTTTCTTT; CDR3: CASSELPSVGTEAFF
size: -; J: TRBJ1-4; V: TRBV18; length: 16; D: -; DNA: TGTGCCAGCTCAACTTCGTGGCGATCAACTAATGAAAAACTGTTTTTT; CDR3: CASSTSWRSTNEKLFF
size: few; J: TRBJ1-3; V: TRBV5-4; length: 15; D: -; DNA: TGTGCCAGCAGCTTGCTGTCCGACTCTGGAAACACCATATATTTT; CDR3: CASSLLSDSGNTIYF
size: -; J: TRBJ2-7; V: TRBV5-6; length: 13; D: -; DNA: TGTGCCAGCAGGGGCTTTTTTGGCAACGAGCAGTACTTC; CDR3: CASRGFFGNEQYF
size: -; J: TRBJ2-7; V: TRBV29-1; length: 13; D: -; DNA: TGCAGCGCGGAGACGGTGGAAAACTACGAGCAGTACTTC; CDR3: CSAETVENYEQYF
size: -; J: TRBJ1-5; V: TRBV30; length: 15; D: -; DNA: TGTGCCTGGAGTGTACGATCAGGGTTGGCTCAGCCCCAGCATTTT; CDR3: CAWSVRSGLAQPQHF
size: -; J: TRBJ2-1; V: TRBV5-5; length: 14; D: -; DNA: TGTGCCAGCAGCTCGGCGGGGATTCAAATCGAGCAGTTCTTC; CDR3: CASSSAGIQIEQFF
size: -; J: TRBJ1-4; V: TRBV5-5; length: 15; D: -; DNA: TGTGCCAGCAGCTTGGAGTCCGTCCCTAATGAAAAACTGTTTTTT; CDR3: CASSLESVPNEKLFF
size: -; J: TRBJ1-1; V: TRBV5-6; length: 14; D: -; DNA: TGTGCCAGCAGCTGGTCCCAGGGTGGGACTGAAGCTTTCTTT; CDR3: CASSWSQGGTEAFF
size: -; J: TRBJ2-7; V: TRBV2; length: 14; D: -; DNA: TGTGCCAGCAGTCGACAACTAGCTACCTACGAGCAGTACTTC; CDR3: CASSRQLATYEQYF
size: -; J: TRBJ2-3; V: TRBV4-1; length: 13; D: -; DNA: TGCGCCAGCAGCATCGGCAGCACAGATACGCAGTATTTT; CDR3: CASSIGSTDTQYF
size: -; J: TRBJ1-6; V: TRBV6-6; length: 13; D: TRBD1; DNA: TGTGCCAGCAGCCGACAGGGAGGCTCACCCCTCCACTTT; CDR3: CASSRQGGSPLHF
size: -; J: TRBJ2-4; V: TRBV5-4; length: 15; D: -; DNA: TGTGCCAGCAGCTTGGGGGGGTTTGCCAAAAACATTCAGTACTTC; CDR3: CASSLGGFAKNIQYF
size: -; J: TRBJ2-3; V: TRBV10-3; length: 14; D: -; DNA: TGTGCCATCAGTCGGGGGGCCCACACAGATACGCAGTATTTT; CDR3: CAISRGAHTDTQYF
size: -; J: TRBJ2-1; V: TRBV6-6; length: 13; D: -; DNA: TGTGCCAGCAGTTACTTGGCTAATGGTGAGCAGTTCTTC; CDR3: CASSYLANGEQFF
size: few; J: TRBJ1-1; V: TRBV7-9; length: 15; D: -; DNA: TGTGCCAGCAGCCGGAGGGGGGGAGGCGGCACTGAAGCTTTCTTT; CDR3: CASSRRGGGGTEAFF
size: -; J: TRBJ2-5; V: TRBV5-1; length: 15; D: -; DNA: TGCGCCAGCAGCTTTGCCGGGACCGCGGGGGAGACCCAGTACTTC; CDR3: CASSFAGTAGETQYF
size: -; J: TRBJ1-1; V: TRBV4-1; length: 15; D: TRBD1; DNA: TGCGCCAGCAGCCCGGGACAGGGGCCGAACACTGAAGCTTTCTTT; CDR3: CASSPGQGPNTEAFF
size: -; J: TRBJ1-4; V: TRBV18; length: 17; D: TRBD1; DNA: TGTGCCAGCTCACTACCGGGACAGGATGGGTATAAGGAAAAACTGTTTTTT; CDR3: CASSLPGQDGYKEKLFF
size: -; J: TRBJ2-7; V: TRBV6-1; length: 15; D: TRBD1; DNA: TGTGCCAGCAGGGATCCGGGACAGGGGGCTTACGAGCAGTACTTC; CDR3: CASRDPGQGAYEQYF
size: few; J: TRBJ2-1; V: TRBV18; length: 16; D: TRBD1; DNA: TGTGCCAGCTCACGACAGGGGGCTAGCTCCTACAATGAGCAGTTCTTC; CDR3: CASSRQGASSYNEQFF
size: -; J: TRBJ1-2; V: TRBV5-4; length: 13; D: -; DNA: TGTGCCAGCAGCCCCCTCGGCAGCTATGGCTACACCTTC; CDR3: CASSPLGSYGYTF
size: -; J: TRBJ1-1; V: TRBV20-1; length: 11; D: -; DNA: TGCAGTTCGACACCGAACACTGAAGCTTTCTTT; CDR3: CSSTPNTEAFF
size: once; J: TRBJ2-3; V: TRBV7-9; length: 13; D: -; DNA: TGTGCCAGCACCCGGGGGAACACAGATACGCAGTATTTT; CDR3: CASTRGNTDTQYF
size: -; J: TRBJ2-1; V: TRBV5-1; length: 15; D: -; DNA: TGCGCCAGCAGCCCGAGACGTGGGGGGCTGGATGAGCAGTTCTTC; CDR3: CASSPRRGGLDEQFF
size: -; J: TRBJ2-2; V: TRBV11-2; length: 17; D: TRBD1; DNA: TGTGCCAGCAGCTCCCCGGTAGGGGGCGTTGGCACCGGGGAGCTGTTTTTT; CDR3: CASSSPVGGVGTGELFF
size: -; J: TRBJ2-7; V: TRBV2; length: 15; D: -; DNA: TGTGCCAGCAGACCCACCCGGGCAGGGTGGCCCGAGCAGTACTTC; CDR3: CASRPTRAGWPEQYF
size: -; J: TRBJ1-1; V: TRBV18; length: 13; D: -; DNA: TGTGCCAGCTCACTACAGGGGAACACTGAAGCTTTCTTT; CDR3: CASSLQGNTEAFF
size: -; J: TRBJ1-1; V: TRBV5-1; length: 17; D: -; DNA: TGCGCCAGCAGCTTGAGTTCAACCAGAGGGGCGAACACTGAAGCTTTCTTT; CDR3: CASSLSSTRGANTEAFF
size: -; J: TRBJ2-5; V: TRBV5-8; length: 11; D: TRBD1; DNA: TGTGCCAGCAGCGGAACGGGACAGCCGTACTTC; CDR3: CASSGTGQPYF
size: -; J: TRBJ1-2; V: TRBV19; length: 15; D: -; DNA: TGTGCCAGTAGTATCGACAGCCAGACCTTCTATGGCTACACCTTC; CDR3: CASSIDSQTFYGYTF
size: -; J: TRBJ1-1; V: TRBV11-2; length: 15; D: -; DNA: TGTGCCAGCACAGCCGCCGGGGCTAAGAACACTGAAGCTTTCTTT; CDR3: CASTAAGAKNTEAFF
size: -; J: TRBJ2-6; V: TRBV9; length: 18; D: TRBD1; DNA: TGTGCCAGCAGCCCCGAGGGGACAGGGGGCTCTGGGGCCAACGTCCTGACTTTC; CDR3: CASSPEGTGGSGANVLTF
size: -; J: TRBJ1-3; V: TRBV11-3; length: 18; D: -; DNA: TGTGCCAGCCTTGACAGGCGCCTCCGCTACAGCTCTGGAAACACCATATATTTT; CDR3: CASLDRRLRYSSGNTIYF
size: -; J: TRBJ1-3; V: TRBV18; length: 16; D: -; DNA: TGTGCCAGCTCCCCCGGGATAGGGGGGATCGAAAACACCATATATTTT; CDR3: CASSPGIGGIENTIYF
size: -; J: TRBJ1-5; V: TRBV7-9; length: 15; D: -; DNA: TGTGCCAGCAAGTGTGGCAAACTAAACGGACAGCCCCAGCATTTT; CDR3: CASKCGKLNGQPQHF
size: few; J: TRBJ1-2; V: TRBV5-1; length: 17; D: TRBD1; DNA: TGCGCCAGCAGCTTGCGGCGACAGGGGGAAAGGCTCTCCGGCTACACCTTC; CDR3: CASSLRRQGERLSGYTF
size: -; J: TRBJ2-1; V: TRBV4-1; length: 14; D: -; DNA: TGCGCCAGCAGCTACAGGGTATCAAACAATGAGCAGTTCTTC; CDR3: CASSYRVSNNEQFF
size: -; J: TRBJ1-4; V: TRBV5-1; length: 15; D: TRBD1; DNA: TGCGCCAGCAGCTTGGATGGACAGGGATACGAAAAACTGTTTTTT; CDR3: CASSLDGQGYEKLFF
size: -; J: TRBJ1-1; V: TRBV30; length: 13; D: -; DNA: TGTGCCTGGAGTGGGGCGTTGAACACTGAAGCTTTCTTT; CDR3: CAWSGALNTEAFF